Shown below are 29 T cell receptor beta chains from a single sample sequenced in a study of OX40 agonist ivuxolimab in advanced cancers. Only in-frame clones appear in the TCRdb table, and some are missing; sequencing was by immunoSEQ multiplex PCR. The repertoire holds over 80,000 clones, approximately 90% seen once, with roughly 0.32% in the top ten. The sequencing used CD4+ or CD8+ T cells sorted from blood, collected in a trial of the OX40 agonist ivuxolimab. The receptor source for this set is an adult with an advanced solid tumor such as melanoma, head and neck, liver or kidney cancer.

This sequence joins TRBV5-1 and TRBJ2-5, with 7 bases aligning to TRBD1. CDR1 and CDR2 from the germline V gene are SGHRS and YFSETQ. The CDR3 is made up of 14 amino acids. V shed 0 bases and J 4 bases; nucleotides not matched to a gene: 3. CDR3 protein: CASSLATGTETQYF. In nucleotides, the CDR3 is TGCGCCAGCAGCTTGGCGACAGGGACAGAGACCCAGTACTTC.

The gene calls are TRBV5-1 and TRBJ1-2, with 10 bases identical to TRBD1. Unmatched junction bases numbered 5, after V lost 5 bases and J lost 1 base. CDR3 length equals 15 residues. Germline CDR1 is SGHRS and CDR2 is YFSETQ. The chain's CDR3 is CASRAGTGDNYGYTF. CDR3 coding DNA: TGCGCCAGCAGAGCCGGGACAGGGGATAACTATGGCTACACCTTC.

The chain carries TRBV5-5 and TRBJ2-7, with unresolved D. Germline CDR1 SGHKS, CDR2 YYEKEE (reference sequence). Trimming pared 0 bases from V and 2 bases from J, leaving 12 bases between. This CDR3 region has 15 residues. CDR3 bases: TGTGCCAGCAGCTTGGCCCTAGGACCTCCCTACGAGCAGTACTTC. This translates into CASSLALGPPYEQYF.

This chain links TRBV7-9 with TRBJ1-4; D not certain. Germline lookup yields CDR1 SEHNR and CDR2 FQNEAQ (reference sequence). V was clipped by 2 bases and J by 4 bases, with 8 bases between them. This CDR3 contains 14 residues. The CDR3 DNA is TGTGCCAGCAGCTTACTGGGTGTTAATGAAAAACTGTTTTTT. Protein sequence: CASSLLGVNEKLFF.

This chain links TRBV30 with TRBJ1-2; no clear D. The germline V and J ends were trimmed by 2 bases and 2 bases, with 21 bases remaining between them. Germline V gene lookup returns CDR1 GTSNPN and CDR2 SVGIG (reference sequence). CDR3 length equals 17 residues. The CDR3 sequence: CAWSPSGFMGRNYGYTF. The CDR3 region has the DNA TGTGCCTGGAGTCCTTCAGGTTTTATGGGGAGAAACTATGGCTACACCTTC.

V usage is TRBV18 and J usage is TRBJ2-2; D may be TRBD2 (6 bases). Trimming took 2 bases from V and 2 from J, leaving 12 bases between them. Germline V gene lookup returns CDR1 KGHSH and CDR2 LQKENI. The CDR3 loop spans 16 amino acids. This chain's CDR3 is CASSPIGGINTGELFF. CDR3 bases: TGTGCCAGCTCACCAATTGGCGGGATCAACACCGGGGAGCTGTTTTTT.

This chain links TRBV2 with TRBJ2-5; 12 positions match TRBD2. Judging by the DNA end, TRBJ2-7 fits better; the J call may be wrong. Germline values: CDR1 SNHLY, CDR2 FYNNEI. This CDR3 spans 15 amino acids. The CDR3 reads CASSKLAGGEYEQYF. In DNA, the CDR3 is TGTGCCAGCAGTAAACTAGCGGGAGGAGAGTACGAGCAGTACTTC.

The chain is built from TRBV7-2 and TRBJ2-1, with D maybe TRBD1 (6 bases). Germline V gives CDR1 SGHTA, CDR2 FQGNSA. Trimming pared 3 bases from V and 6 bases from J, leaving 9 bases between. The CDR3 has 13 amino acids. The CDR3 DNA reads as TGTGCCAGCAGCTTGGGGGCCCTCAATGAGCAGTTCTTC. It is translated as CASSLGALNEQFF. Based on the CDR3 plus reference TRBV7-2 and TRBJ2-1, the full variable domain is GAGVSQSPSNKVTEKGKDVELRCDPISGHTALYWYRQSLGQGLEFLIYFQGNSAPDKSGLPSDRFSAERTGGSVSTLTIQRTQQEDSAVYLCASSLGALNEQFFGPGTRLTVL.

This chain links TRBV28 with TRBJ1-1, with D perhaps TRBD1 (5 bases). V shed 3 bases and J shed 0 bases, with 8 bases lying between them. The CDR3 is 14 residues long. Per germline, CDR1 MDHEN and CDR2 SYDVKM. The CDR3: CASSFGTMNTEAFF. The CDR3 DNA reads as TGTGCCAGCAGTTTCGGGACTATGAACACTGAAGCTTTCTTT.

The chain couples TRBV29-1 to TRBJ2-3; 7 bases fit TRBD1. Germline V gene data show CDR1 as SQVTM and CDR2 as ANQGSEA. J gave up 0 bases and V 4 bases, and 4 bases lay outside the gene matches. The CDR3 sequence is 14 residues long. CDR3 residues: CSVATGVSTDTQYF. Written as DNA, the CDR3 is TGCAGCGTTGCTACAGGGGTCAGCACAGATACGCAGTATTTT.

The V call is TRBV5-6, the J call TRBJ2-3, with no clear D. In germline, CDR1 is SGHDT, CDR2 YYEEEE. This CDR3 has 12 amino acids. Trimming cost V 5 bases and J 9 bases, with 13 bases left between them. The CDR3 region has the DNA TGTGCCAGCAGTTCCTTCATGACGACGCAGTATTTT. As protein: CASSSFMTTQYF.

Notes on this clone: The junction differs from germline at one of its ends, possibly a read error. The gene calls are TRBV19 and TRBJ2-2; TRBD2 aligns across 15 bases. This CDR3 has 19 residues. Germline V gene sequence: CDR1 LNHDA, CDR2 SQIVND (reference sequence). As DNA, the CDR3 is TGTGCCAGTAGTTTAGACAATCCGGGACTAGCGGGGGGAACCGGGGAGCTGTTTTTT. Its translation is CASSLDNPGLAGGTGELFF.

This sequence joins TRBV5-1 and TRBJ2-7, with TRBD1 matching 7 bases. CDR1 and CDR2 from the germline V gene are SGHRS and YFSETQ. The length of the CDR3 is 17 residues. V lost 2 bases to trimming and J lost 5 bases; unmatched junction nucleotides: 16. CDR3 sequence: CASSFGVGLKGANEQYF. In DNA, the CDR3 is TGCGCCAGCAGCTTTGGGGTAGGGTTAAAGGGGGCCAACGAGCAGTACTTC.

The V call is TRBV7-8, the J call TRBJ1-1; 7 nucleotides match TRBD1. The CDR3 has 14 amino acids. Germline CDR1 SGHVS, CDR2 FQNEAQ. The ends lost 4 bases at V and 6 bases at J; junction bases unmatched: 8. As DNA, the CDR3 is TGTGCCAGCAGCTACAGGGGAGGACGGGCTGAAGCTTTCTTT. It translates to CASSYRGGRAEAFF.

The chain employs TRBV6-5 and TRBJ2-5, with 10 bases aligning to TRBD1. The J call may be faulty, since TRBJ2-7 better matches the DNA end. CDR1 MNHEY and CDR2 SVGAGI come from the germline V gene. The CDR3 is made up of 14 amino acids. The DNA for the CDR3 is TGTGCCAGCAGCAGACAGGGGGCTAACTACGAGCAGTACTTC. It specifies CASSRQGANYEQYF.

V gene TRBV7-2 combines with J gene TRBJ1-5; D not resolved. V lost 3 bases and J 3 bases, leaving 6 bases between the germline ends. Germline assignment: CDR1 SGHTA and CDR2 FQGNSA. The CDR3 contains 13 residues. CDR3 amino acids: CASSLNYNQPQHF. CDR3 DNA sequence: TGTGCCAGCAGCTTGAATTACAATCAGCCCCAGCATTTT.

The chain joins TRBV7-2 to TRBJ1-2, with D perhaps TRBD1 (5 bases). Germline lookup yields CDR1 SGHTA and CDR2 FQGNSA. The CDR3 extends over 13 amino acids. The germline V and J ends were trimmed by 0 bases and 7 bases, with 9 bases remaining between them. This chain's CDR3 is CASSLAGAGGYTF. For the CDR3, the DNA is TGTGCCAGCAGCTTAGCAGGGGCGGGTGGCTACACCTTC.

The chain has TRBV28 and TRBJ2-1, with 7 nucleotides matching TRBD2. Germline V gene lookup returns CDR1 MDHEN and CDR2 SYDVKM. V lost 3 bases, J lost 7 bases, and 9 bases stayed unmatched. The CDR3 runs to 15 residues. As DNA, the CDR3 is TGTGCCAGCAGTTTGGCGGGAGCGGGTAATAATGAGCAGTTCTTC. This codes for CASSLAGAGNNEQFF.

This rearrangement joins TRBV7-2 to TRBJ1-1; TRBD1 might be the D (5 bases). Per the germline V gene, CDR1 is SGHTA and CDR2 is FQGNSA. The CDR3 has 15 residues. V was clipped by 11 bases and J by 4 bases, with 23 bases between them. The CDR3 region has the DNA TGTGCCGTCTCTTCGGGACGGGCGGCGGTCACTGAAGCTTTCTTT. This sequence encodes CAVSSGRAAVTEAFF.

CDR3 DNA: TGTGCCAGCAGTTTCACTAGCAATCAGCCCCAGCATTTT. Protein: CASSFTSNQPQHF. This chain links TRBV6-5 with TRBJ1-5, with D unclear. The CDR3 extends over 13 amino acids. Trimming took off 4 bases at V and 0 bases at J, with 4 bases between the two ends. Germline assignment: CDR1 MNHEY and CDR2 SVGAGI.

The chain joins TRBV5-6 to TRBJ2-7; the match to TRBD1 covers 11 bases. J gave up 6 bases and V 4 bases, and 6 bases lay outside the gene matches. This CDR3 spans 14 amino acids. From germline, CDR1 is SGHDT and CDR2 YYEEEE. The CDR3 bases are TGTGCCAGCAGCGGGTGGACAGGGGGCGGCGAGCAGTACTTC. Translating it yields CASSGWTGGGEQYF. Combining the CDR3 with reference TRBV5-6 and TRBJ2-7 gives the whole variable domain DAGVTQSPTHLIKTRGQQVTLRCSPKSGHDTVSWYQQALGQGPQFIFQYYEEEERQRGNFPDRFSGHQFPNYSSELNVNALLLGDSALYLCASSGWTGGGEQYFGPGTRLTVT.

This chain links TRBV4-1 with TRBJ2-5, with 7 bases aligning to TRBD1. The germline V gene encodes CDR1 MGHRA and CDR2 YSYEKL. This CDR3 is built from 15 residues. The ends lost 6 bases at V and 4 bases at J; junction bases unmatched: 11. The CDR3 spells CASSNTDRVRETQYF. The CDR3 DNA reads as TGCGCCAGCAGTAATACAGACAGGGTCCGAGAGACCCAGTACTTC.

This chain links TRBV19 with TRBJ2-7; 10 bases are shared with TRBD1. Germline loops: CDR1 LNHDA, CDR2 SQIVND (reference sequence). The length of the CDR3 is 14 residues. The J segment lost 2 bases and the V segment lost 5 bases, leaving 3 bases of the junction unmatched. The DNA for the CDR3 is TGTGCCAGTAGTTCGGACAGGGGGACCTACGAGCAGTACTTC. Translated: CASSSDRGTYEQYF.

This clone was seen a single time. Here the CDR3 DNA reads TGTGCCAGCAGCCTCGGGACAGCCACCGGGGAGCTGTTTTTT. Translated: CASSLGTATGELFF. The V and J genes are TRBV11-1 and TRBJ2-2, with TRBD1 matching over 7 bases. The CDR3 runs to 14 residues. The germline CDR1 and CDR2 sequences are SGHAT and FQDESV (reference sequence). J gave up 4 bases and V 5 bases, and 4 bases lay outside the gene matches.

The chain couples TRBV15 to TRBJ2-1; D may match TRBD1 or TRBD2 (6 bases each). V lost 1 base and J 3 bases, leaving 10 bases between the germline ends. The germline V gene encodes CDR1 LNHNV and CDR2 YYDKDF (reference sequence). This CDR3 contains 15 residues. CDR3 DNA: TGTGCCACCAGCAGAGGACTAGGGGGCTACAATGAGCAGTTCTTC. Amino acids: CATSRGLGGYNEQFF.

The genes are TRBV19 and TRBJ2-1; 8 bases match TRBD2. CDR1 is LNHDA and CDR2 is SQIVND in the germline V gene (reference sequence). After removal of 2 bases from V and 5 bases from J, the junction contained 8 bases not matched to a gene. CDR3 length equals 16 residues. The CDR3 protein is CASSIRSSGSHNEQFF. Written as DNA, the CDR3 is TGTGCCAGTAGTATACGTTCAAGCGGGAGTCACAATGAGCAGTTCTTC.

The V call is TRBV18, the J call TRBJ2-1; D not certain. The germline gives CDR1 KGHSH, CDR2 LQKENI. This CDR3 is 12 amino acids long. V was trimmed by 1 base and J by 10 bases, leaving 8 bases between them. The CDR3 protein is CASSPLVEEQFF. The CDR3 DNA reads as TGTGCCAGCTCACCACTGGTGGAGGAGCAGTTCTTC.

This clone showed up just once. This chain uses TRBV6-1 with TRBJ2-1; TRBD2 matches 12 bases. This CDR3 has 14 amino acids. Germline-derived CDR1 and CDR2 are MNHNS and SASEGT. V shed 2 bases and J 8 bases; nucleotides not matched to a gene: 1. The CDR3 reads CASSELAGGHEQFF. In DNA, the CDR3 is TGTGCCAGCAGTGAACTAGCGGGAGGGCATGAGCAGTTCTTC.

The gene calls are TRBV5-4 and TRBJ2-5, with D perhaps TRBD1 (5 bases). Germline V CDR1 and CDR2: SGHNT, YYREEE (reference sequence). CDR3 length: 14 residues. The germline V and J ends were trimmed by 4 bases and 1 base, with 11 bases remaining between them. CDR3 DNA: TGTGCCAGCAGCCGTGACAGCGTCCAAGAGACCCAGTACTTC. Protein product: CASSRDSVQETQYF.